The 30 T cell receptor beta chains presented below share a single source sample, sequenced in a study of molecular identifiers for immune sequencing clone quantification. TCRdb redid the calling of the PCR reads with MiXCR, one entry per CDR3 protein. The sample holds hundreds of thousands of distinct CDR3 sequences, roughly a quarter seen once. Source material: naive CD8+ T cells from blood, with Jurkat cell RNA spiked in. Subset in this sample: FACS-sorted CD8+CD4-CCR7+CD45RA+ naive T cells. The receptors derive from a human donor in good health. Some libraries in this study had Jurkat cell RNA spiked in.

This clonotype appeared a few times. The chain uses TRBV2 and TRBJ1-1; the D is unclear. The V and J ends lost 1 base and 0 bases respectively, with 6 bases between them. The CDR3 length is 14 residues. The germline gives CDR1 SNHLY, CDR2 FYNNEI. The CDR3 protein is CASSEGLMNTEAFF. In DNA, the CDR3 is TGTGCCAGCAGTGAAGGGCTGATGAACACTGAAGCTTTCTTT. The entire variable domain, with the rest obtained from reference TRBV2 and TRBJ1-1, is as follows: EPEVTQTPSHQVTQMGQEVILRCVPISNHLYFYWYRQILGQKVEFLVSFYNNEISEKSEIFDDQFSVERPDGSNFTLKIRSTKLEDSAMYFCASSEGLMNTEAFFGQGTRLTVV.

The chain has TRBV6-5 and TRBJ2-1; D possibly uses TRBD1 or TRBD2 (5 bases each). This CDR3 spans 15 amino acids. The V gene's germline CDR1 is MNHEY and CDR2 SVGAGI. The V end was cut by 6 bases, the J end by 2 bases, with 14 bases between. The chain's CDR3 is CASRQSVGAYNEQFF. DNA of the CDR3: TGTGCCAGCAGACAAAGCGTGGGGGCCTACAATGAGCAGTTCTTC.

This clonotype was seen more than once but under ten times. V gene TRBV13 combines with J gene TRBJ1-1; 7 bases are shared with TRBD1. V lost 4 bases, J lost 0 bases, and 11 bases stayed unmatched. The CDR3 sequence is 17 residues long. The germline CDR1 and CDR2 sequences are PRHDT and FYEKMQ (reference sequence). The CDR3 loop is CASSSGVTGDMNTEAFF. The CDR3 DNA sequence: TGTGCCAGCAGCTCCGGGGTCACAGGGGACATGAACACTGAAGCTTTCTTT.

Comment on this clonotype: It may be a read error: a sequence one base away is much more abundant. The chain joins TRBV4-3 to TRBJ2-1; D unclear. V lost 5 bases and J lost 3, with 14 bases in between. Germline lookup yields CDR1 LGHNA and CDR2 YSLEER. This CDR3 is 15 amino acids long. CDR3 bases: TGCGCCAGCAGCGCTAGGACGGCCAGCTACAATGAGCAGTTCTTC. Amino acid sequence: CASSARTASYNEQFF.

As regards this clonotype: A read error may be the cause here, since a much bigger clone is one base away. The genes are TRBV20-1 and TRBJ1-1, with no clear D. The CDR3 sequence is 10 residues long. Trimming took 0 bases from V and 9 from J, leaving 5 bases between them. In germline, CDR1 is DFQATT, CDR2 SNEGSKA (reference sequence). The CDR3 DNA reads as TGCAGTGCTAGAGAGTTTCAAGCTTTCTTT. As protein: CSAREFQAFF.

In this sample, this clonotype turned up a few times. V gene TRBV4-2 combines with J gene TRBJ2-7, with D tentatively TRBD2 (6 bases). The CDR3 spans 17 residues. V was clipped by 2 bases and J by 1 base, with 18 bases between them. Looked up from germline, CDR1 is LGHNA and CDR2 is YNFKEQ. The CDR3 sequence is CASSQSPPGTESYEQYF. CDR3 sequence (DNA): TGTGCCAGCAGCCAATCGCCACCCGGGACTGAATCCTACGAGCAGTACTTC.

Details on this clonotype: Being one base from a much bigger clone, this may be a read error. The chain joins TRBV30 to TRBJ2-3; a possible D gene is TRBD2 (5 bases). The length of the CDR3 is 17 residues. The V gene lost 4 bases and the J gene lost 5 bases, with 25 bases spanning the gap. Per the germline V gene, CDR1 is GTSNPN and CDR2 is SVGIG (reference sequence). The CDR3 sequence is CAWNLISGGLAEDTQYF. The DNA for the CDR3 is TGTGCCTGGAATCTGATAAGCGGAGGCCTCGCGGAAGATACGCAGTATTTT.

The V and J genes are TRBV19 and TRBJ2-1, with TRBD2 identical over 10 bases. Germline loops: CDR1 LNHDA, CDR2 SQIVND (reference sequence). Trimming at V came to 6 bases and at J to 4 bases, leaving 9 bases not matched to a gene. CDR3 length equals 16 residues. The chain's CDR3 is CASSPLGSGRYNEQFF. Here the CDR3 DNA reads TGTGCCAGTAGCCCGCTTGGTAGCGGGAGGTACAATGAGCAGTTCTTC.

This clonotype came up many times. The V call is TRBV24-1, the J call TRBJ2-3; 7 nucleotides match TRBD1. The CDR3 totals 13 residues. Germline CDR1 reads KGHDR; CDR2 reads SFDVKD. Losses at the gene ends were 4 bases for V and 14 bases for J; bases not matched to a gene: 11. CDR3 coding DNA: TGTGCCACCAGTGAACTCAGACAGGGCCCCTGGTATTTT. Amino acids: CATSELRQGPWYF.

Concerning this clonotype: This may be a read error, as it is one base from a much larger clone. The CDR3 DNA follows: TGTGCCAGCAGGAAAACGGGTCAAGAGACCCAGTACTTC. Its protein is CASRKTGQETQYF. The V and J genes are TRBV7-2 and TRBJ2-5; D uncertain. Trimming pared 6 bases from V and 2 bases from J, leaving 10 bases between. The CDR3 sequence is 13 residues long. Per the germline V gene, CDR1 is SGHTA and CDR2 is FQGNSA.

CDR3 region: CASGWGQPGGNQPQHF. Written as DNA, the CDR3 is TGTGCCAGCGGCTGGGGACAGCCTGGTGGGAATCAGCCCCAGCATTTT. The chain recombines TRBV7-9 with TRBJ1-5; 7 bases are a match to TRBD1. The CDR3 covers 16 residues. CDR1 is SEHNR, CDR2 FQNEAQ, per germline (reference sequence). J was trimmed by 4 bases and V by 8 bases; bases with no gene match: 14. Combining the CDR3 with reference TRBV7-9 and TRBJ1-5 gives the whole variable domain DTGVSQNPRHKITKRGQNVTFRCDPISEHNRLYWYRQTLGQGPEFLTYFQNEAQLEKSRLLSDRFSAERPKGSFSTLEIQRTEQGDSAMYLCASGWGQPGGNQPQHFGDGTRLSIL.

The chain employs TRBV5-1 and TRBJ1-1; weak D call: TRBD1 (5 bases). The V gene's germline CDR1 is SGHRS and CDR2 YFSETQ. This CDR3 has 15 amino acids. Trimming took 1 base from V and 1 from J, leaving 11 bases between them. This CDR3 reads CASSLLRGQNTEAFF. The DNA of the CDR3 is TGCGCCAGCAGCTTGCTTCGAGGACAGAACACTGAAGCTTTCTTT.

This clonotype was seen more than once but under ten times. The chain couples TRBV30 to TRBJ2-2; D call uncertain. CDR1 GTSNPN and CDR2 SVGIG come from the germline V gene (reference sequence). The CDR3 runs 13 residues. The V end was cut by 2 bases, the J end by 1 base, with 5 bases between. The DNA for the CDR3 is TGTGCCTGGAGTATAGAGAACACCGGGGAGCTGTTTTTT. Its translation: CAWSIENTGELFF.

This clonotype has more than one count but fewer than ten. The rearrangement uses TRBV20-1 and TRBJ2-7; D unresolved. CDR3 length: 13 residues. Germline V CDR1 and CDR2: DFQATT, SNEGSKA (reference sequence). V lost 1 base to trimming and J lost 0 bases, with 7 bases between them. In DNA form, the CDR3 reads TGCAGTGCTAGAGGGGTTAGCTCCTACGAGCAGTACTTC. Translated: CSARGVSSYEQYF.

This clonotype was counted between two and nine times. The chain carries TRBV5-6 and TRBJ2-7; no reliable D call. CDR1 and CDR2 from the germline V gene are SGHDT and YYEEEE. V shed 0 bases and J shed 6 bases, with 13 bases lying between them. This CDR3 contains 14 residues. CDR3 region: CASSLGRQMTEQYF. DNA of the CDR3: TGTGCCAGCAGCTTGGGGCGACAAATGACCGAGCAGTACTTC.

This clonotype was counted ten times or more. The V call is TRBV7-9, the J call TRBJ2-1; TRBD2 agrees at 12 bases. This CDR3 comprises 15 residues. V lost 1 base to trimming and J lost 5 bases; unmatched junction nucleotides: 0. CDR1 SEHNR and CDR2 FQNEAQ come from the germline V gene (reference sequence). As DNA, the CDR3 is TGTGCCAGCAGCTTAGGACTAGCGGGAGACAATGAGCAGTTCTTC. As protein: CASSLGLAGDNEQFF. Combining the CDR3 with reference TRBV7-9 and TRBJ2-1 gives the whole variable domain DTGVSQNPRHKITKRGQNVTFRCDPISEHNRLYWYRQTLGQGPEFLTYFQNEAQLEKSRLLSDRFSAERPKGSFSTLEIQRTEQGDSAMYLCASSLGLAGDNEQFFGPGTRLTVL.

This clonotype was observed at least ten times. V is TRBV20-1 and J is TRBJ2-7, with D perhaps matching TRBD1 (5 bases). This CDR3 region has 13 residues. Germline CDR1 DFQATT, CDR2 SNEGSKA (reference sequence). Trimming left V 1 base short and J 2 bases short, with 9 bases between. The CDR3 region has the DNA TGCAGTGCTAGAGTGGTCAGGGCCTACGAGCAGTACTTC. Translating gives CSARVVRAYEQYF.

This clonotype has only a few counts. V usage is TRBV19 and J usage is TRBJ2-5; 9 bases match TRBD1. The V segment lost 1 base and the J segment 2 bases; nucleotides outside the gene matches: 2. The length of the CDR3 is 15 residues. Germline values: CDR1 LNHDA, CDR2 SQIVND (reference sequence). The DNA of the CDR3 is TGTGCCAGTAGTATAGTTGGACAGGGGCAAGAGACCCAGTACTTC. The encoded protein is CASSIVGQGQETQYF.

This chain uses TRBV19 with TRBJ1-5; no clear D. This CDR3 region has 14 residues. V lost 2 bases, J lost 0 bases, and 5 bases lay in between. CDR1 and CDR2 (germline): LNHDA, SQIVND (reference sequence). Here the CDR3 reads CASSIRVSNQPQHF. The CDR3 coding sequence is TGTGCCAGTAGTATAAGGGTTAGCAATCAGCCCCAGCATTTT.

This chain connects TRBV20-1 to TRBJ2-7, with 9 bases fitting TRBD2. Per germline, CDR1 DFQATT and CDR2 SNEGSKA (reference sequence). The CDR3 spans 16 residues. The CDR3 DNA is TGCGGTCGACTGGGGAGCGGGAGGCGCACCTCCTACGAGCAGTACTTC. This gives the protein CGRLGSGRRTSYEQYF.

Worth noting for this clonotype: It may be a read error: a sequence one base away is much more abundant. V gene TRBV14 combines with J gene TRBJ2-2; possibly TRBD2 for D (7 bases). This CDR3 has 15 amino acids. Germline V CDR1 and CDR2: SGHDN, FVKESK. The CDR3 DNA reads as TGTGCCTGCAGCCAAGTGCGGGGGCGATCCGGGGAGCTGTTTTTT. This sequence encodes CACSQVRGRSGELFF.

The table lists this clonotype with a count of one. One end of the junction does not line up with germline, which may come from a read error. This chain joins TRBV30 and TRBJ2-7; 9 bases map to TRBD1. CDR1 and CDR2 (germline): GTSNPN, SVGIG (reference sequence). The CDR3 extends over 14 amino acids. The CDR3 loop is CAWSGGQGPYGQYF. Written as DNA, the CDR3 is TGTGCCTGGAGTGGGGGACAGGGTCCCTACGGGCAGTACTTC.

The chain links TRBV28 to TRBJ2-7; TRBD2 is a possible D gene (6 bases). Per germline, CDR1 MDHEN and CDR2 SYDVKM. Trimming removed 3 bases at V and 3 bases at J, with 15 bases between. This CDR3 has 15 residues. The DNA for the CDR3 is TGTGCCAGCAGTTTCAGAGGGCGACTAGACTACGAGCAGTACTTC. This translates into CASSFRGRLDYEQYF.

Points on this clonotype: A single base separates this from a much larger clone, so it may be a read error. The chain carries TRBV6-2 or TRBV6-3 and TRBJ2-7; D could derive from TRBD1 or TRBD2 (5 bases each). This CDR3 has 13 residues. In germline, CDR1 is MNHEY, CDR2 SVGEGT. V gave up 2 bases and J gave up 5 bases, with 10 bases separating them. This CDR3 reads CASSYNRGDEQYF. CDR3 in DNA: TGTGCCAGCAGTTACAATCGAGGGGACGAGCAGTACTTC.

This clonotype was observed a single time. This could be a read error, since a much larger clone is one nucleotide away. This chain joins TRBV15 and TRBJ2-2; TRBD1 might be the D (6 bases). Germline V gene data show CDR1 as LNHNV and CDR2 as YYDKDF (reference sequence). The CDR3 sequence is 16 residues long. Here the CDR3 DNA reads TGTGCCACCAGCAGAGAGGGATCAGGGGTGGACGGGGAGCTGTCTTTT. This gives the protein CATSREGSGVDGELSF.

As to this clonotype: This may be a read error: a much more frequent sequence differs by one nucleotide. The gene calls are TRBV9 and TRBJ1-1; D not certain. CDR3 length equals 13 residues. The V gene's germline CDR1 is SGDLS and CDR2 YYNGEE. The CDR3 here is CASSVDQNTKAFF. The DNA of the CDR3 is TGTGCCAGCAGCGTTGACCAAAACACTAAAGCTTTCTTT.

Worth noting for this clonotype: At one boundary the junction diverges from the germline segment, which might be a read error. The chain recombines TRBV11-2 with TRBJ2-1; D gene unclear. The CDR3 has 12 residues. CDR1 and CDR2 from the germline V gene are SGHAT and FQNNGV. DNA of the CDR3: TGTGCCAGCAGCCCTATGCACAATGAGCAGCTCTTC. Translated: CASSPMHNEQLF.

This clonotype was seen more than once but under ten times. CDR3 nucleotide sequence: TGCGCCAGCAGCCAAGAGCAGGAAAAACTGTTTTTT. Protein sequence: CASSQEQEKLFF. V usage is TRBV4-1 and J usage is TRBJ1-4; no clear D. Trimming pared 0 bases from V and 8 bases from J, leaving 4 bases between. The CDR3 loop spans 12 amino acids. Per the germline V gene, CDR1 is MGHRA and CDR2 is YSYEKL.

A word on this clonotype: One base away lies a much larger clone, so this may be a sequencing read error. The chain recombines TRBV7-2 with TRBJ1-4, with D possibly TRBD1 on 6 matching bases. This CDR3 has 15 amino acids. Germline V gene lookup returns CDR1 SGHTA and CDR2 FQGNSA. Between the trimmed V and J ends, which lost 2 bases and 10 bases, there was a span of 17 bases. The CDR3: CASSLLAGTYGKLFF. CDR3 nucleotide sequence: TGTGCCAGCAGCTTATTGGCAGGGACATATGGAAAACTGTTTTTT. The variable domain in full, completed from reference TRBV7-2 and TRBJ1-4, reads GAGVSQSPSNKVTEKGKDVELRCDPISGHTALYWYRQSLGQGLEFLIYFQGNSAPDKSGLPSDRFSAERTGGSVSTLTIQRTQQEDSAVYLCASSLLAGTYGKLFFGSGTQLSVL.

There are many counts of this clonotype. The chain joins TRBV5-1 to TRBJ2-1, with TRBD1 as a possible D gene (5 bases). Germline CDR1 reads SGHRS; CDR2 reads YFSETQ. The CDR3 loop spans 18 amino acids. The ends were cut back, 0 bases at V and 0 bases at J, with 16 bases in the middle. The CDR3 DNA is TGCGCCAGCAGCTTGGCTATTAGGGGCATTAGCTCCTACAATGAGCAGTTCTTC. Translating it yields CASSLAIRGISSYNEQFF.